This T cell receptor (beta chain) was captured by sequencing in a study of blood T cell repertoires in COVID-19. The germline V gene has CDR1 SGHNT and CDR2 YYREEE (reference sequence). V lost 5 bases and J lost 2, with 10 bases in between. The CDR3 is 13 residues long. In the study's own analysis: Amplified reference gene primers provided the basis for estimating nucleated cell counts. Data came from immunoSEQ multiplex PCR; TCRdb stores just in-frame clones and leaves some out. V and J calls and clone size are as listed in that table; D and trimming were resolved from the DNA. The sample lists about 230,000 clones; 65% to 90% were seen once.

The sample consisted of peripheral blood. This TCR came from a man aged 35-49 years who had recovered from COVID-19. V is TRBV5-4 and J is TRBJ1-2; no definite D call. Written as DNA, the CDR3 is TGTGCCAGCAGGTCGACTGGCAACTATGGCTACACCTTC. Its translation: CASRSTGNYGYTF.